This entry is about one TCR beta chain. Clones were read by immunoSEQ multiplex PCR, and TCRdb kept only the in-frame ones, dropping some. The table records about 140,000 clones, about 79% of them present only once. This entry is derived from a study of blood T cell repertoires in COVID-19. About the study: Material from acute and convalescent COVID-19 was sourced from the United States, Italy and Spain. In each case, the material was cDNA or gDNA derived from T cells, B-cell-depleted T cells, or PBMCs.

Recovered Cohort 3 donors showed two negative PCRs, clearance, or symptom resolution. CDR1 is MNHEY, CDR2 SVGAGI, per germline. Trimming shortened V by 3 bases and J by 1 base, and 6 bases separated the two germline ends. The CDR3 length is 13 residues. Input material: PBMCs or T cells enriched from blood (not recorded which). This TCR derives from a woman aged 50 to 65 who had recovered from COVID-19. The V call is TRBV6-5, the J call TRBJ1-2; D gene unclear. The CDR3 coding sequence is TGTGCCAGCAGTTATTCAGATAACTATGGCTACACCTTC. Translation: CASSYSDNYGYTF.